The 17 T cell receptor beta chains presented below share a single source sample, sequenced in a study of regulatory T cells in long-lasting Graves disease. Time point: persistent/refractory GD, antithyroid drugs over 5 years with positive TRAb. Construction of the TCR library relied on RNA isolated from PBMCs. Construction of TCR beta libraries relied on iRepertoire HTBI primers and on Arm-PCR targeting CDR3 regions. In TCRdb, the multiplex PCR reads were re-called with MiXCR into one record per CDR3 protein. The table shows more than 300,000 distinct CDR3 sequences, with around 23% occurring only once. The specimen was peripheral blood mononuclear cells (PBMCs), collected when the disease was refractory, from a patient treated with antithyroid drugs. Source of these receptors: a woman in her thirties or forties with Graves disease.

This chain links TRBV19 with TRBJ1-1; 11 positions agree with TRBD1. After removal of 3 bases from V and 2 bases from J, the junction contained 2 bases not matched to a gene. Germline V CDR1 and CDR2: LNHDA, SQIVND (reference sequence). The CDR3 sequence is 15 residues long. Here the CDR3 DNA reads TGTGCCAGTAGTATTGGGACAGGGGGAAACACTGAAGCTTTCTTT. Protein product: CASSIGTGGNTEAFF.

The chain carries TRBV5-4 and TRBJ1-1, with D uncertain. With 6 bases removed from V and 4 bases from J, the gap between germline ends came to 16 bases. The CDR3 runs to 14 residues. From germline, CDR1 is SGHNT and CDR2 YYREEE (reference sequence). This CDR3 is CASTLDGPGTEAFF. CDR3 sequence (DNA): TGTGCCAGCACCCTTGACGGTCCAGGCACTGAAGCTTTCTTT.

This clonotype was counted a few times. This sequence joins TRBV6-1 and TRBJ1-5; D might be TRBD1 (5 bases). This CDR3 spans 16 amino acids. CDR1 and CDR2 (germline): MNHNS, SASEGT. Between the trimmed V and J ends, which lost 6 bases and 1 base, there was a span of 16 bases. The CDR3 bases are TGTGCCAGCAGCCTGAAGGCGGGGGGAAGCAATCAGCCCCAGCATTTT. Its protein product is CASSLKAGGSNQPQHF.

This clonotype was counted at least ten times. This chain joins TRBV12-3 or TRBV12-4 and TRBJ1-5; TRBD1 is a possible D gene (5 bases). V was clipped by 6 bases and J by 5 bases, with 11 bases between them. The CDR3 loop spans 13 amino acids. The CDR3 loop reads CASRVDSYQPQHF. CDR3 bases: TGTGCCAGCAGGGTTGACAGCTATCAGCCCCAGCATTTT.

This clonotype was seen repeatedly, ten times or more. J is TRBJ1-5 and V is TRBV19; 8 bases are a match to TRBD1. Germline CDR1 reads LNHDA; CDR2 reads SQIVND (reference sequence). The J segment lost 6 bases and the V segment lost 5 bases, leaving 6 bases of the junction unmatched. The CDR3 covers 14 residues. The CDR3 reads CASSDQGALQPQHF. The CDR3 DNA reads as TGTGCCAGTAGTGATCAGGGGGCACTTCAGCCCCAGCATTTT.

There are many counts of this clonotype. CDR3 nucleotides: TGTGCCAGCAGTTCACAGGGTAGGGAGACCCAGTACTTC. This sequence encodes CASSSQGRETQYF. The J gene is TRBJ2-5, the V gene TRBV27, with a tentative D call TRBD1 (6 bases). Trimming removed 4 bases at V and 5 bases at J, with 11 bases between. The CDR3 sequence is 13 residues long. Germline assignment: CDR1 MNHEY and CDR2 SMNVEV (reference sequence).

As to this clonotype: The junction differs from germline at one of its ends, possibly a read error. V gene TRBV27 combines with J gene TRBJ2-6; D assignment may be TRBD1 or TRBD2 (6 bases each). This CDR3 has 15 residues. Looked up from germline, CDR1 is MNHEY and CDR2 is SMNVEV (reference sequence). CDR3 sequence: CASSLWGAGASVLTF. In DNA, the CDR3 is TGTGCCAGCAGTTTATGGGGGGCAGGGGCCAGCGTCCTGACTTTC.

This chain uses TRBV6-1 with TRBJ2-7; no firm D call. Germline V gives CDR1 MNHNS, CDR2 SASEGT. CDR3 length: 12 amino acids. V lost 3 bases to trimming and J lost 7 bases, with 10 bases between them. The CDR3 sequence is CASSEDRREQYF. DNA of the CDR3: TGTGCCAGCAGTGAGGACCGCCGGGAGCAGTACTTC.

This sequence joins TRBV9 and TRBJ2-5; 11 nucleotides align to TRBD1. Trimming took 5 bases from V and 5 from J; bases not matched to a gene: 14. The germline V gene has CDR1 SGDLS and CDR2 YYNGEE. The CDR3 contains 17 residues. CDR3 nucleotide sequence: TGTGCCAGCAGTGAAAGGACAGGGGGCGGGAGGCGGGAGACCCAGTACTTC. Its translation is CASSERTGGGRRETQYF.

Comment on this clonotype: With a far larger clone one base away, a read error is the likely cause. This CDR3 reads CASSERAQADYGYTF. CDR3 nucleotides: TGTGCCAGCAGTGAGAGGGCGCAGGCTGACTATGGCTACACCTTC. V gene TRBV6-2 or TRBV6-3 combines with J gene TRBJ1-2; D ambiguous. This CDR3 contains 15 residues. In germline, CDR1 is MNHEY, CDR2 SVGEGT. V was trimmed by 5 bases and J by 3 bases, leaving 16 bases between them.

In its sample, this clonotype was seen many times. The V and J genes are TRBV12-3 or TRBV12-4 and TRBJ2-4; D possibly corresponds to TRBD2 (5 bases). This CDR3 contains 15 residues. Deletions cut 3 bases from V and 1 base from J, with 10 bases between. The CDR3 sequence: CASSFGGSAKNIQYF. The CDR3 bases are TGTGCCAGCAGTTTCGGCGGGTCGGCCAAAAACATTCAGTACTTC.

As to this clonotype: This likely comes from a read error, as the CDR3 has no conserved phenylalanine or tryptophan at its end. V and J are TRBV20-1 and TRBJ2-7; 16 positions match TRBD2. The V and J ends lost 6 bases and 0 bases, in that order; junction bases with no gene match: 11. Germline assignment: CDR1 DFQATT and CDR2 SNEGSKA (reference sequence). The CDR3 has 18 residues. The CDR3 region is CSAWSAGLAGGGSYEQYL. For the CDR3, the DNA is TGCAGTGCCTGGAGTGCGGGACTAGCGGGAGGGGGCTCCTACGAGCAGTACCTC.

This clonotype has a handful of counts. The chain is built from TRBV6-1 and TRBJ2-5; D uncertain. V shed 6 bases and J shed 2 bases, with 10 bases lying between them. CDR1 and CDR2 from the germline V gene are MNHNS and SASEGT. The CDR3 runs to 13 residues. As DNA, the CDR3 is TGTGCCAGCAGCCGGGTACTTCAAGAGACCCAGTACTTC. Its translation: CASSRVLQETQYF.

Only a few counts were recorded for this clonotype. This may be a read error, as it is one base from a much larger clone. This chain joins TRBV6-2 or TRBV6-3 and TRBJ2-5; D not resolved. This CDR3 region has 13 residues. Germline-derived CDR1 and CDR2 are MNHEY and SVGEGT. For the CDR3, the DNA is TGTGCCAACAGTTACTCGACCCTGGGGACCCAGTACTTC. Translating gives CANSYSTLGTQYF.

The chain combines TRBV20-1 with TRBJ2-3, with unresolved D. CDR3 length equals 17 residues. Per germline, CDR1 DFQATT and CDR2 SNEGSKA (reference sequence). V lost 5 bases, J lost 2 bases, and 23 bases lay in between. CDR3 coding DNA: TGCAGTGCTGCACAATCCACCTCGCTCGACCTCACAGATACGCAGTATTTT. This encodes CSAAQSTSLDLTDTQYF.

This clonotype came up many times. Written as DNA, the CDR3 is TGTGCCAGCAGCCAACTCTACGAGCAGTACTTC. Its translation is CASSQLYEQYF. V and J are TRBV11-2 and TRBJ2-7; D is uncertain. CDR3 length: 11 residues. Germline loops: CDR1 SGHAT, CDR2 FQNNGV. Trimming cost V 5 bases and J 3 bases, with 5 bases left between them.

This clonotype was detected ten times or more. This chain joins TRBV24-1 and TRBJ2-5; perhaps TRBD2 as D (6 bases). The germline gives CDR1 KGHDR, CDR2 SFDVKD. V was clipped by 4 bases and J by 1 base, with 9 bases between them. This CDR3 is built from 14 residues. The CDR3 nucleotides read TGTGCCACCAGTGAGGCGGGATTCCAAGAGACCCAGTACTTC. As protein: CATSEAGFQETQYF.